One and the same sample provided the 30 T cell receptor beta chains below, sequenced in a study of somatic mutations in cytotoxic T cells in rheumatoid arthritis. TCRdb's table, derived via immunoSEQ multiplex PCR, lists solely in-frame clones and lacks some. This sample has some 14,000 clones, with 65% to 75% found just once. Sequencing was carried out using CD8+ T cells sorted from blood. The receptors were sampled from an adult with rheumatoid arthritis.

V gene TRBV5-6 combines with J gene TRBJ2-5, with unresolved D. The assigned J gene may be wrong: the sequence end matches TRBJ2-7 better. The CDR3 has 14 amino acids. Germline assignment: CDR1 SGHDT and CDR2 YYEEEE. The CDR3 DNA reads TGTGCCAGCACCGACCCGGGCAGCACCTACGAGCAGTACTTC. It translates to CASTDPGSTYEQYF.

This clone was recorded a few times. The chain couples TRBV2 to TRBJ1-1; D gene unclear. The V gene's germline CDR1 is SNHLY and CDR2 FYNNEI. V was cut by 7 bases and J by 1 base, with 4 bases left in between. This CDR3 region has 11 residues. CDR3 in DNA: TGTGCCAGCATTGGGAACACTGAAGCTTTCTTT. Translation gives CASIGNTEAFF.

The chain is built from TRBV19 and TRBJ1-5; the match to TRBD1 covers 10 bases. The J segment lost 2 bases and the V segment lost 1 base, leaving 8 bases of the junction unmatched. The germline V gene has CDR1 LNHDA and CDR2 SQIVND (reference sequence). The CDR3 has 18 amino acids. The CDR3 sequence is CASSIGRQGALGNQPQHF. CDR3 bases: TGTGCCAGTAGTATAGGCAGACAGGGGGCTTTGGGCAATCAGCCCCAGCATTTT.

The CDR3 region is CASSIAGQGNTEAFF. The CDR3, as DNA: TGTGCCAGTAGTATAGCAGGACAGGGCAACACTGAAGCTTTCTTT. V usage is TRBV19 and J usage is TRBJ1-1; 8 nucleotides match TRBD1. Germline V CDR1 and CDR2: LNHDA, SQIVND (reference sequence). J was trimmed by 2 bases and V by 1 base; bases with no gene match: 3. The CDR3 runs 15 residues. Full variable domain (remainder filled in from reference TRBV19 and TRBJ1-1): DGGITQSPKYLFRKEGQNVTLSCEQNLNHDAMYWYRQDPGQGLRLIYYSQIVNDFQKGDIAEGYSVSREKKESFPLTVTSAQKNPTAFYLCASSIAGQGNTEAFFGQGTRLTVV.

The V gene is TRBV28, the J gene TRBJ1-2, with D uncertain. CDR1 and CDR2 (germline): MDHEN, SYDVKM. The CDR3 is 14 amino acids. V was clipped by 6 bases and J by 4 bases, with 15 bases between them. CDR3 coding DNA: TGTGCCAGCAGCTCCCCCACAGTCGGCTATGGCTACACCTTC. Its protein product is CASSSPTVGYGYTF.

The CDR3 DNA reads as TGTGCCAGCAAGATGTCAGGGATTCATGAGCAGTTCTTC. It translates to CASKMSGIHEQFF. The rearrangement links TRBV6-5 to TRBJ2-1; tentatively, D is TRBD1 (5 bases). The CDR3 has 13 residues. V lost 7 bases and J lost 8, with 15 bases in between. The V gene's germline CDR1 is MNHEY and CDR2 SVGAGI.

V usage is TRBV28 and J usage is TRBJ1-1, with D possibly being TRBD1 (5 bases). This CDR3 has 15 residues. Germline assignment: CDR1 MDHEN and CDR2 SYDVKM. The V end lost 6 bases, the J end lost 4 bases, and 18 bases lay between the germline ends. CDR3 nucleotides: TGTGCCAGCAGACCCGGACACGGTGGAGGCACTGAAGCTTTCTTT. Encoded protein: CASRPGHGGGTEAFF.

V and J are TRBV7-9 and TRBJ2-5; 7 nucleotides agree with TRBD1. This CDR3 is 15 amino acids long. The germline gives CDR1 SEHNR, CDR2 FQNEAQ (reference sequence). V dropped 3 bases and J dropped 4; count of bases not matched to a gene: 8. CDR3 DNA: TGTGCCAGCAGCTTTTTTCGCTACAGGGGAGAGACCCAGTACTTC. It codes for CASSFFRYRGETQYF. Filled out from reference TRBV7-9 and TRBJ2-5, the complete variable domain reads DTGVSQNPRHKITKRGQNVTFRCDPISEHNRLYWYRQTLGQGPEFLTYFQNEAQLEKSRLLSDRFSAERPKGSFSTLEIQRTEQGDSAMYLCASSFFRYRGETQYFGPGTRLLVL.

This chain joins TRBV27 and TRBJ2-1, with D perhaps assigned TRBD1 or TRBD2 (6 bases each). The CDR3 spans 15 residues. With 0 bases removed from V and 6 bases from J, the gap between germline ends came to 12 bases. Germline values: CDR1 MNHEY, CDR2 SMNVEV (reference sequence). As DNA, the CDR3 is TGTGCCAGCAGTTTATCCTGGGGGGCAAGCAATGAGCAGTTCTTC. Translation gives CASSLSWGASNEQFF.

This clone was seen a handful of times. The chain uses TRBV30 and TRBJ2-3, with D possibly matching TRBD2 (7 bases). Germline CDR1 GTSNPN, CDR2 SVGIG (reference sequence). The V gene lost 1 base and the J gene lost 0 bases, with 11 bases spanning the gap. This CDR3 is 15 amino acids long. This chain's CDR3 is CAWSEGGDSTDTQYF. The CDR3 bases are TGTGCCTGGAGTGAGGGGGGGGACAGCACAGATACGCAGTATTTT.

The chain is built from TRBV6-1 and TRBJ1-5; 7 bases line up with TRBD1. Germline loops: CDR1 MNHNS, CDR2 SASEGT. The CDR3 contains 16 residues. V gave up 0 bases and J gave up 7 bases; unmatched junction bases: 9. CDR3 DNA sequence: TGTGCCAGCAGTGAAGCCAGGGGGGCAGGAAAACAGCCCCAGCATTTT. As protein: CASSEARGAGKQPQHF.

The gene calls are TRBV6-1 and TRBJ2-7, with D perhaps assigned TRBD1 or TRBD2 (5 bases each). This CDR3 spans 13 amino acids. Germline CDR1 and CDR2: MNHNS and SASEGT. Trimming pared 6 bases from V and 0 bases from J, leaving 9 bases between. The CDR3: CASRPGTSYEQYF. The CDR3 DNA reads TGTGCCAGCAGACCGGGGACCTCCTACGAGCAGTACTTC.

The gene calls are TRBV2 and TRBJ1-2; D uncertain. Per the germline V gene, CDR1 is SNHLY and CDR2 is FYNNEI. This CDR3 has 14 amino acids. V dropped 2 bases and J dropped 0 bases, with 7 bases sitting between them. CDR3 amino acids: CASSELRSNYGYTF. CDR3 bases: TGTGCCAGCAGTGAATTACGTTCTAACTATGGCTACACCTTC.

This clone was detected only a few times. This sequence joins TRBV9 and TRBJ1-1; no reliable D call. The CDR3 has 13 residues. Trimming shortened V by 0 bases and J by 5 bases, and 8 bases separated the two germline ends. CDR1 and CDR2 from the germline V gene are SGDLS and YYNGEE. The CDR3 is CASSVGPATEAFF. The CDR3 coding sequence is TGTGCCAGCAGCGTAGGGCCGGCAACTGAAGCTTTCTTT.

This clone showed up just a few times. This chain links TRBV27 with TRBJ2-5; D not certain. Trimming cost V 5 bases and J 2 bases, with 3 bases left between them. Germline CDR1 MNHEY, CDR2 SMNVEV (reference sequence). The CDR3 extends over 11 amino acids. This CDR3 reads CASSTQETQYF. Here the CDR3 DNA reads TGTGCCAGCAGTACGCAAGAGACCCAGTACTTC.

This sequence joins TRBV10-3 and TRBJ2-7; 9 bases map to TRBD1. The CDR3 has 14 amino acids. Germline assignment: CDR1 ENHRY and CDR2 SYGVKD. V shed 2 bases and J 2 bases; nucleotides not matched to a gene: 1. CDR3 residues: CAISEDRGAYEQYF. The CDR3 bases are TGTGCCATCAGTGAGGACAGGGGGGCCTACGAGCAGTACTTC.

The chain has TRBV6-1 and TRBJ2-5; 9 bases map to TRBD1. CDR3 length: 15 residues. Unmatched junction bases numbered 5, after V lost 6 bases and J lost 0 bases. Germline lookup yields CDR1 MNHNS and CDR2 SASEGT. The CDR3 spells CASRDRGWYQETQYF. The CDR3 DNA reads as TGTGCCAGCAGGGACAGGGGATGGTACCAAGAGACCCAGTACTTC.

This clone was seen just once. The rearrangement joins TRBV7-8 to TRBJ1-4; TRBD1 agrees at 8 bases. Germline CDR1 reads SGHVS; CDR2 reads FQNEAQ. This CDR3 has 15 amino acids. V shed 0 bases and J 8 bases; nucleotides not matched to a gene: 5. The CDR3 DNA is TGTGCCAGCAGCTTAGCCGGACAGGGTCGAGAAAAACTGTTTTTT. The encoded protein is CASSLAGQGREKLFF.

The gene calls are TRBV4-1 and TRBJ2-5; 8 bases align to TRBD2. V shed 3 bases and J 3 bases; nucleotides not matched to a gene: 6. The V gene's germline CDR1 is MGHRA and CDR2 YSYEKL. The CDR3 contains 15 residues. DNA for the CDR3: TGCGCCAGCAGCCAGCCGGGGGGGGACAAAGAGACCCAGTACTTC. Residues: CASSQPGGDKETQYF.

The chain recombines TRBV2 with TRBJ2-3; no clear D. The V gene's germline CDR1 is SNHLY and CDR2 FYNNEI. V lost 4 bases and J 2 bases, leaving 7 bases between the germline ends. The CDR3 is 13 amino acids. The CDR3 protein is CASSGGTTDTQYF. The CDR3 nucleotides read TGTGCCAGCAGTGGGGGTACCACAGATACGCAGTATTTT.

The chain links TRBV30 to TRBJ2-1; TRBD2 matches 13 bases. This CDR3 has 12 amino acids. CDR1 and CDR2 from the germline V gene are GTSNPN and SVGIG (reference sequence). After removal of 4 bases from V and 15 bases from J, the junction contained 6 bases not matched to a gene. CDR3 sequence reads: CAWTKLAGGPFF. DNA of the CDR3: TGTGCCTGGACAAAACTAGCGGGGGGGCCGTTCTTC. The entire variable domain, with the rest obtained from reference TRBV30 and TRBJ2-1, is as follows: SQTIHQWPATLVQPVGSPLSLECTVEGTSNPNLYWYRQAAGRGLQLLFYSVGIGQISSEVPQNLSASRPQDRQFILSSKKLLLSDSGFYLCAWTKLAGGPFFGPGTRLTVL.

The chain employs TRBV11-2 and TRBJ1-4, with 7 bases identical to TRBD1. The V and J ends lost 4 bases and 5 bases, in that order; junction bases with no gene match: 7. The CDR3 covers 15 residues. Per the germline V gene, CDR1 is SGHAT and CDR2 is FQNNGV. CDR3 residues: CASSSRTGTNEKLFF. The CDR3 bases are TGTGCCAGCAGCTCTAGGACAGGAACGAATGAAAAACTGTTTTTT.

The CDR3 DNA is TGTGCCAGCAGCTCTCACAGGGGCCGGACCGGGGAGCTGTTTTTT. This encodes CASSSHRGRTGELFF. V gene TRBV5-6 combines with J gene TRBJ2-2; 7 nucleotides agree with TRBD1. Trimming at V came to 3 bases and at J to 5 bases, leaving 7 bases not matched to a gene. The CDR3 length is 15 residues. CDR1 is SGHDT and CDR2 is YYEEEE in the germline V gene.

This clone was seen a handful of times. The chain has TRBV27 and TRBJ1-1, with no clear D. The V gene lost 0 bases and the J gene lost 4 bases, with 15 bases spanning the gap. CDR3 length equals 16 residues. Germline V gives CDR1 MNHEY, CDR2 SMNVEV (reference sequence). The CDR3 region has the DNA TGTGCCAGCAGTTTATCTTCGAGGTCTTGGAGCACTGAAGCTTTCTTT. Its protein is CASSLSSRSWSTEAFF.

This clone has just one count. The V and J genes are TRBV9 and TRBJ1-1; possible D gene TRBD1, 6 bases. The CDR3 length is 14 residues. Trimming removed 7 bases from V and 0 bases from J, with 13 bases in between. In germline, CDR1 is SGDLS, CDR2 YYNGEE. The CDR3 reads CASGGTSMNTEAFF. For the CDR3, the DNA is TGTGCCAGCGGGGGGACAAGTATGAACACTGAAGCTTTCTTT.

The chain employs TRBV6-4 and TRBJ2-3, with 14 bases matching TRBD2. There are 16 residues in the CDR3. V dropped 4 bases and J dropped 5; count of bases not matched to a gene: 5. The germline V gene encodes CDR1 MRHNA and CDR2 SNTAGT. The CDR3 is CASSAGTSGGGDTQYF. CDR3 sequence (DNA): TGTGCCAGCAGTGCCGGGACTAGCGGGGGAGGAGATACGCAGTATTTT.

CDR3 DNA sequence: TGTGCCAGCAGTTCGGGACAGTTACTCGAGCAGTACTTC. Its translation is CASSSGQLLEQYF. This sequence joins TRBV6-5 and TRBJ2-7, with 7 positions matching TRBD1. CDR1 MNHEY and CDR2 SVGAGI come from the germline V gene. The CDR3 is 13 residues long. V shed 4 bases, J shed 6 bases, and the junction held 6 bases outside the gene matches.

V is TRBV9 and J is TRBJ2-5; D not resolved. The CDR3 contains 16 residues. Trimming removed 0 bases at V and 0 bases at J, with 12 bases between. CDR1 and CDR2 (germline): SGDLS, YYNGEE. CDR3 nucleotides: TGTGCCAGCAGCGTAGGGGAAATCCCCTACCAAGAGACCCAGTACTTC. Translated: CASSVGEIPYQETQYF.

The chain uses TRBV6-6 and TRBJ2-5; 12 positions agree with TRBD2. CDR1 is MNHNY, CDR2 SVGAGI, per germline (reference sequence). CDR3 length: 15 residues. V was clipped by 6 bases and J by 4 bases; unmatched bases: 6. CDR3 DNA sequence: TGTGCCAGCAGAGGCCTAGCGGGGGGGCCAGAGACCCAGTACTTC. Translating gives CASRGLAGGPETQYF.

The rearrangement links TRBV6-4 to TRBJ2-3; D remains unclear. V lost 0 bases, J lost 2 bases, and 9 bases lay in between. The CDR3 length is 15 residues. CDR1 and CDR2 (germline): MRHNA, SNTAGT. CDR3 bases: TGTGCCAGCAGTGACTCGGCCAGAATCACAGATACGCAGTATTTT. Translation: CASSDSARITDTQYF.